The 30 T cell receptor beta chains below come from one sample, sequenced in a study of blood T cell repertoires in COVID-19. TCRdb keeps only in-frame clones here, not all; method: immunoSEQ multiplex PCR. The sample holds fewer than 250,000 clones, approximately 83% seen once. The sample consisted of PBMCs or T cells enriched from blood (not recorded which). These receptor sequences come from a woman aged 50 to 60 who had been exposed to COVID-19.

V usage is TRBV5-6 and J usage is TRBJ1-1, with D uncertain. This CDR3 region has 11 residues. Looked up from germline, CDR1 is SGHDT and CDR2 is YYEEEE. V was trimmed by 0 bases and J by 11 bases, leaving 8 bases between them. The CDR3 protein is CASSLASRAFF. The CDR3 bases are TGTGCCAGCAGCTTGGCAAGTCGGGCTTTCTTT. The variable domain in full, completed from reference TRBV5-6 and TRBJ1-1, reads DAGVTQSPTHLIKTRGQQVTLRCSPKSGHDTVSWYQQALGQGPQFIFQYYEEEERQRGNFPDRFSGHQFPNYSSELNVNALLLGDSALYLCASSLASRAFFGQGTRLTVV.

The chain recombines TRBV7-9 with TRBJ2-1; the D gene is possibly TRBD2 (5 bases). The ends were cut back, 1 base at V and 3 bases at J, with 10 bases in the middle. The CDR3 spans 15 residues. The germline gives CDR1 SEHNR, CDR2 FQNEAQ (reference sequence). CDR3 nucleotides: TGTGCCAGCAGCTTAGAAGGACTCCGCTACAATGAGCAGTTCTTC. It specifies CASSLEGLRYNEQFF.

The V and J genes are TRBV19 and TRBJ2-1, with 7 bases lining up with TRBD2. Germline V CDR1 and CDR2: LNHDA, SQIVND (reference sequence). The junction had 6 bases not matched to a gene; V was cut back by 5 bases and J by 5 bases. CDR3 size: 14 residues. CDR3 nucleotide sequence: TGTGCCAGTAGTCCGGGGGGTATGGACAATGAGCAGTTCTTC. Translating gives CASSPGGMDNEQFF.

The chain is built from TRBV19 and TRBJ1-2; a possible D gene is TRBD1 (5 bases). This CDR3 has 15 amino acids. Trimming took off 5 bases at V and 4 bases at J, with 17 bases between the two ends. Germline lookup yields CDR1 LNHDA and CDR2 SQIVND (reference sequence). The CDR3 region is CASSPSSGGTYGYTF. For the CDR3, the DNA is TGTGCCAGTAGTCCGTCCTCCGGGGGTACCTATGGCTACACCTTC.

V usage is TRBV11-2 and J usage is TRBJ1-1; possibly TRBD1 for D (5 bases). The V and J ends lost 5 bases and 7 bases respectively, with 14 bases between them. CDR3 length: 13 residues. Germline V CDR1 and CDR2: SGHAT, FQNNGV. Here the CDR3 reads CASSPGLEGEAFF. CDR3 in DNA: TGTGCCAGCAGCCCGGGACTCGAGGGTGAAGCTTTCTTT.

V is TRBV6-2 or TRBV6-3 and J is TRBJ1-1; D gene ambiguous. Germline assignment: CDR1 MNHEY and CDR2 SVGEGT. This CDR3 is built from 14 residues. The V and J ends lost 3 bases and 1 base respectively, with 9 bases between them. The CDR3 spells CASSYWAPNTEAFF. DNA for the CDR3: TGTGCCAGCAGTTATTGGGCTCCGAACACTGAAGCTTTCTTT.

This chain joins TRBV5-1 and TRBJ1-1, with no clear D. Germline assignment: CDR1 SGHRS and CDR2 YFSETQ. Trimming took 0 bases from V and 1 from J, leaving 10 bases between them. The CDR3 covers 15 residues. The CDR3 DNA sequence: TGCGCCAGCAGCTTGGAAGGCGGGTGGAACACTGAAGCTTTCTTT. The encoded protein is CASSLEGGWNTEAFF.

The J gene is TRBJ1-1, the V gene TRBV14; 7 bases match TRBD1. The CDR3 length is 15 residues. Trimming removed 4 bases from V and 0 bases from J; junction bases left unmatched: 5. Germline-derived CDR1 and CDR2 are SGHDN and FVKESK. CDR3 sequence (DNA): TGTGCCAGCAGCCGCGACAGGGCTATGAACACTGAAGCTTTCTTT. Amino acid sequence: CASSRDRAMNTEAFF.

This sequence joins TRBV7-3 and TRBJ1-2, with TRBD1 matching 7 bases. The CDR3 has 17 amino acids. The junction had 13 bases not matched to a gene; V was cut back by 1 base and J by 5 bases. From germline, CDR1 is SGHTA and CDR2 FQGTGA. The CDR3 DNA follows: TGTGCCAGCAGCTTAATTCTCCCGGGGGGGACAGAATATGGCTACACCTTC. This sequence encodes CASSLILPGGTEYGYTF.

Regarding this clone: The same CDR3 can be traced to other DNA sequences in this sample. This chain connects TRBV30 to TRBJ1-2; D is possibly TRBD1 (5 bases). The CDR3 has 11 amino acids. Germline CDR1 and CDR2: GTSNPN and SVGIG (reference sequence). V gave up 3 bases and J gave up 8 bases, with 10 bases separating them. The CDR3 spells CAWSREGGYTF. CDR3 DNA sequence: TGTGCCTGGAGCAGGGAGGGCGGCTACACCTTC.

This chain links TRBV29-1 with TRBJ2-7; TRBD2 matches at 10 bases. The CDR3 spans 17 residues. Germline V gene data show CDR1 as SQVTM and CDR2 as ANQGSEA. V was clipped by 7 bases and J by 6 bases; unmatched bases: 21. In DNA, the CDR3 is TGCAGCGCGAGCACTCCGGGACTAGCGCTCCCGGGAGGCGAGCAGTACTTC. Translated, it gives CSASTPGLALPGGEQYF.

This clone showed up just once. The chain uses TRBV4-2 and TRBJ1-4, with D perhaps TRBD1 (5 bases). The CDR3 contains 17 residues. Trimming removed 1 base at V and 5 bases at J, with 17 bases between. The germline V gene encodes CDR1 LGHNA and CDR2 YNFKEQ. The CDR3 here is CASSQGLAGTSNEKLFF. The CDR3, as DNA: TGTGCCAGCAGCCAAGGACTAGCCGGGACTAGCAATGAAAAACTGTTTTTT.

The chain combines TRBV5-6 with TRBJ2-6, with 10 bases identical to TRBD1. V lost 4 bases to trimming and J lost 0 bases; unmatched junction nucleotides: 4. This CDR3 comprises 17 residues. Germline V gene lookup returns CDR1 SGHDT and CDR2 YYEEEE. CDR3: CASSGGTGVSGANVLTF. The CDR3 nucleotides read TGTGCCAGCAGCGGCGGGACAGGGGTCTCTGGGGCCAACGTCCTGACTTTC.

The CDR3 loop reads CASSYDRANEQYF. CDR3 nucleotide sequence: TGTGCCAGCAGCTATGACAGGGCCAACGAGCAGTACTTC. V usage is TRBV12-3 or TRBV12-4 and J usage is TRBJ2-7; the match to TRBD1 covers 7 bases. This CDR3 region has 13 residues. The J segment lost 5 bases and the V segment lost 6 bases, leaving 7 bases of the junction unmatched.

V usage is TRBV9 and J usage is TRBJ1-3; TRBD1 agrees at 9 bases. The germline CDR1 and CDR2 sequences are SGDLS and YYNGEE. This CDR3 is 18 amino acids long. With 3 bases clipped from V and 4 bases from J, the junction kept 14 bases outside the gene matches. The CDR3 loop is CASSALPNTGGLGNTIYF. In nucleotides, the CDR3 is TGTGCCAGCAGCGCGTTACCCAACACAGGGGGCCTGGGAAACACCATATATTTT.

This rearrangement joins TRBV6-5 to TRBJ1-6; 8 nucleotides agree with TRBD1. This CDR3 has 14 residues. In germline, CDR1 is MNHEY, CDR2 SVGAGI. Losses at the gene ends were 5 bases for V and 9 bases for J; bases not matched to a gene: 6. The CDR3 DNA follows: TGTGCCAGCAGTCCAGGGACAGGCAGTTCACCCCTCCACTTT. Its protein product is CASSPGTGSSPLHF.

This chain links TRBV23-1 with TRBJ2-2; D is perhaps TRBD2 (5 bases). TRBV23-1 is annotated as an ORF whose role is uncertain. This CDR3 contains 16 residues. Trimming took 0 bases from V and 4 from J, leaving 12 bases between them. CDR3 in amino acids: CASSQSRRVSTGELFF. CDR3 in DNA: TGCGCCAGCAGTCAATCGCGGCGGGTTAGCACCGGGGAGCTGTTTTTT.

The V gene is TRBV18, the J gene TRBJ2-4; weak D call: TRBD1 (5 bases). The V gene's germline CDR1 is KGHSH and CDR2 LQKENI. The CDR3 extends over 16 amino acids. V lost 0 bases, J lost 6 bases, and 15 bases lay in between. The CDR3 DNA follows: TGTGCCAGCTCACCACCGAGTCAGGGCGTAGGAAACATTCAGTACTTC. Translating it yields CASSPPSQGVGNIQYF.

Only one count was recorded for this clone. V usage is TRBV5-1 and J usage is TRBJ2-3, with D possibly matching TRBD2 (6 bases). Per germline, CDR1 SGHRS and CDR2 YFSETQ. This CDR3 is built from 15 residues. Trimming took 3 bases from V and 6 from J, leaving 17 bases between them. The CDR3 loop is CASSSSGGLGDTQYF. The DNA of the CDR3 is TGCGCCAGCAGCTCGTCCGGAGGGCTTGGGGATACGCAGTATTTT.

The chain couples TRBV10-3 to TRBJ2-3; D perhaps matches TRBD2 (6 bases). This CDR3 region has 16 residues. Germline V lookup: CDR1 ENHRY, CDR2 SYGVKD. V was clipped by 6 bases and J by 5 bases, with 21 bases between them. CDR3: CAIRDTRGLSGDTQYF. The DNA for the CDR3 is TGTGCCATCAGAGATACCCGGGGCCTTAGCGGAGATACGCAGTATTTT.

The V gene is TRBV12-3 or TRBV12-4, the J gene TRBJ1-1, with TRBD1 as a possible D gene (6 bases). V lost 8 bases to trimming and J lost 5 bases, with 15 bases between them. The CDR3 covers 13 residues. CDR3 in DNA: TGTGCCAGCCGCCAGGGGATTGGGACTGAAGCTTTCTTT. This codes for CASRQGIGTEAFF.

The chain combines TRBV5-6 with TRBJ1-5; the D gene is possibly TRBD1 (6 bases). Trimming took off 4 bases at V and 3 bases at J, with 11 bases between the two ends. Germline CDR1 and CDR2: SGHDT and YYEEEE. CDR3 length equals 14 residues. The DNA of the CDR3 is TGTGCCAGCAGCATCACAGGGCTCAATCAGCCCCAGCATTTT. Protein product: CASSITGLNQPQHF.

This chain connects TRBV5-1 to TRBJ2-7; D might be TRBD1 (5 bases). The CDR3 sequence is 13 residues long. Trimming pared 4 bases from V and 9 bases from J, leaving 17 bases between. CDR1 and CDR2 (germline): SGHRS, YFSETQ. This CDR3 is CASSPQGKSGQYF. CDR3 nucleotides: TGCGCCAGCAGCCCCCAGGGTAAGTCCGGGCAGTACTTC.

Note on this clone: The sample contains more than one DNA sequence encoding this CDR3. CDR3 sequence reads: CASSKVRVSGYTF. The CDR3 DNA follows: TGTGCCAGCAGCAAAGTCAGGGTTAGTGGTTACACCTTC. J is TRBJ1-2 and V is TRBV21-1; TRBD1 reflects the table's D call only, with no check against the DNA. TRBV21-1 is a recognized pseudogene. CDR3 length: 13 residues.

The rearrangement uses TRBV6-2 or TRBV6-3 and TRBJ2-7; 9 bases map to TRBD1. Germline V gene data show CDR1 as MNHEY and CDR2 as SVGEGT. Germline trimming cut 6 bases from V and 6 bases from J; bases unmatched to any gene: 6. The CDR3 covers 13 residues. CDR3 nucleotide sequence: TGTGCCAGCAGCCGGACAGGGGAGGGCGAGCAGTACTTC. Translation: CASSRTGEGEQYF.

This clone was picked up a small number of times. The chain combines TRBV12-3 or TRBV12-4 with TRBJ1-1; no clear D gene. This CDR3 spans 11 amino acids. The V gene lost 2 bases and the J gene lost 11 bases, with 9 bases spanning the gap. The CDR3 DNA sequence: TGTGCCAGCAGTTTAACGGGGAAGGCTTTCTTT. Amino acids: CASSLTGKAFF.

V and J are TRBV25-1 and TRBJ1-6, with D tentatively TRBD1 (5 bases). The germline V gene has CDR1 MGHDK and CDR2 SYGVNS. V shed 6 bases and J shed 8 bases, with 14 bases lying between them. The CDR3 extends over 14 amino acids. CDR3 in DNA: TGTGCCAGCAGCTTGGGAGGGGACTATTCACCCCTCCACTTT. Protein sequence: CASSLGGDYSPLHF.

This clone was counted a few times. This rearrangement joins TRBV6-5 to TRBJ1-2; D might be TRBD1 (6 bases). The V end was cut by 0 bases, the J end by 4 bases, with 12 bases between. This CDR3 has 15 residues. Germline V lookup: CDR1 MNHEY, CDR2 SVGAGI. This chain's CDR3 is CASSYSGGQFYGYTF. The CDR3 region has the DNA TGTGCCAGCAGTTACTCAGGCGGACAGTTCTATGGCTACACCTTC.

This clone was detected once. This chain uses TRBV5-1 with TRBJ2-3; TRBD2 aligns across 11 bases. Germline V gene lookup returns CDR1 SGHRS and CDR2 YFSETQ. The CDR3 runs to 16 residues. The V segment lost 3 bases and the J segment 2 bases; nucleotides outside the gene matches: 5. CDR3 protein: CASSSLAGGSTDTQYF. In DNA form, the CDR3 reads TGCGCCAGCAGCTCTCTAGCGGGGGGTTCCACAGATACGCAGTATTTT. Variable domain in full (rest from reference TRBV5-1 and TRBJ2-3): KAGVTQTPRYLIKTRGQQVTLSCSPISGHRSVSWYQQTPGQGLQFLFEYFSETQRNKGNFPGRFSGRQFSNSRSEMNVSTLELGDSALYLCASSSLAGGSTDTQYFGPGTRLTVL.

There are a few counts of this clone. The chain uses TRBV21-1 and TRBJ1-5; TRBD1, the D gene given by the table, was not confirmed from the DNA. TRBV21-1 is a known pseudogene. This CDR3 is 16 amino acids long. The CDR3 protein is CAPTPPDRGNNQPQHF. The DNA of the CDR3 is TGTGCCCCAACTCCGCCGGACAGGGGGAACAATCAGCCCCAGCATTTT.